The 27 T cell receptor beta chains below come from one sample, sequenced in a study of cytomegalovirus exposure and HLA in healthy donors. The PCR employed 60 Vbeta primers together with 13 Jbeta primers. Sequenced by immunoSEQ multiplex PCR; TCRdb stores in-frame clones only, minus some. Among 150,000 to 200,000 clones listed, roughly 85% were seen once. The sample was PBMCs. The source is a boy aged 2 to 10 in good health and CMV-seronegative.

The chain is built from TRBV4-2 and TRBJ2-5, with a tentative D call TRBD2 (6 bases). V was pared by 0 bases and J by 5 bases, with 7 bases between. CDR3 length: 13 amino acids. The germline V gene has CDR1 LGHNA and CDR2 YNFKEQ. In DNA form, the CDR3 reads TGTGCCAGCAGCCAAGATGCGGGGGAGACCCAGTACTTC. The encoded protein is CASSQDAGETQYF.

The rearrangement links TRBV19 to TRBJ1-2, with D maybe TRBD1 (6 bases). Per the germline V gene, CDR1 is LNHDA and CDR2 is SQIVND (reference sequence). CDR3 length equals 11 residues. Trimming removed 9 bases from V and 14 bases from J, with 19 bases in between. Here the CDR3 DNA reads TGTGCCAGCACAACTCAACAGGGAGCAACCTTC. Its protein is CASTTQQGATF.

This chain uses TRBV19 with TRBJ2-5, with 7 bases lining up with TRBD2. CDR1 and CDR2 from the germline V gene are LNHDA and SQIVND (reference sequence). This CDR3 spans 13 amino acids. The ends lost 5 bases at V and 4 bases at J; junction bases unmatched: 4. The CDR3 DNA is TGTGCCAGTAGTTTTGCGGGAGCAGAGACCCAGTACTTC. This encodes CASSFAGAETQYF. The full variable domain, with the rest looked up from reference TRBV19 and TRBJ2-5, is DGGITQSPKYLFRKEGQNVTLSCEQNLNHDAMYWYRQDPGQGLRLIYYSQIVNDFQKGDIAEGYSVSREKKESFPLTVTSAQKNPTAFYLCASSFAGAETQYFGPGTRLLVL.

The rearrangement joins TRBV5-1 to TRBJ2-7; D perhaps matches TRBD1 (6 bases). The CDR3 has 15 residues. V lost 0 bases, J lost 5 bases, and 15 bases lay in between. Germline V gene lookup returns CDR1 SGHRS and CDR2 YFSETQ. The CDR3 here is CASSLGIGRGHEQYF. The CDR3 nucleotides read TGCGCCAGCAGCTTGGGCATTGGCAGGGGCCACGAGCAGTACTTC.

The gene calls are TRBV5-1 and TRBJ2-1; D gene ambiguous. Germline CDR1 is SGHRS and CDR2 is YFSETQ. Trimming took 4 bases from V and 10 from J, leaving 12 bases between them. The CDR3 contains 12 residues. For the CDR3, the DNA is TGCGCCAGCAGCCCGGGTTTAGAGGAGCAGTTCTTC. Residues: CASSPGLEEQFF.

The chain recombines TRBV2 with TRBJ2-3, with D perhaps TRBD1 (6 bases). Germline assignment: CDR1 SNHLY and CDR2 FYNNEI. The CDR3 consists of 15 residues. V was clipped by 6 bases and J by 2 bases, with 15 bases between them. CDR3 residues: CASRATGILTDTQYF. The CDR3 nucleotides are TGTGCCAGCAGAGCGACAGGTATCCTCACAGATACGCAGTATTTT.

This clone was seen just once. This chain connects TRBV5-5 to TRBJ2-1; D may be TRBD2 (6 bases). The CDR3 is 13 amino acids. Germline CDR1 is SGHKS and CDR2 is YYEKEE (reference sequence). V was trimmed by 4 bases and J by 3 bases, leaving 8 bases between them. The CDR3 DNA reads as TGTGCCAGCAGCCCGCGGGACTACAATGAGCAGTTCTTC. It translates to CASSPRDYNEQFF.

The chain carries TRBV7-8 and TRBJ2-7, with D possibly TRBD1 on 7 matching bases. CDR1 SGHVS and CDR2 FQNEAQ come from the germline V gene. The germline V and J ends were trimmed by 1 base and 3 bases, with 16 bases remaining between them. The CDR3 runs to 16 residues. CDR3 protein: CASSLGGAGGLYEQYF. The CDR3 DNA is TGTGCCAGCAGCTTAGGGGGGGCAGGGGGTCTCTACGAGCAGTACTTC.

The chain combines TRBV7-8 with TRBJ1-2, with 7 bases matching TRBD1. CDR3 size: 16 residues. The ends lost 1 base at V and 1 base at J; junction bases unmatched: 6. Germline lookup yields CDR1 SGHVS and CDR2 FQNEAQ. CDR3: CASSLVGQAVNYGYTF. CDR3 sequence (DNA): TGTGCCAGCAGCTTAGTTGGACAGGCGGTTAACTATGGCTACACCTTC.

V is TRBV5-1 and J is TRBJ2-7; possible D gene TRBD1, 7 bases. The CDR3 contains 11 residues. V was trimmed by 7 bases and J by 5 bases, leaving 10 bases between them. Germline values: CDR1 SGHRS, CDR2 YFSETQ. CDR3 loop: CASQGGNEQYF. The CDR3, as DNA: TGCGCCAGCCAGGGGGGAAACGAGCAGTACTTC.

The chain recombines TRBV6-5 with TRBJ2-7; a possible D gene is TRBD2 (6 bases). CDR1 is MNHEY and CDR2 is SVGAGI in the germline V gene. The CDR3 is 15 amino acids. The V and J ends lost 0 bases and 0 bases respectively, with 9 bases between them. The CDR3 is CASSYSGRTSYEQYF. The CDR3 DNA reads TGTGCCAGCAGTTACTCTGGGAGGACCTCCTACGAGCAGTACTTC.

There are a few counts of this clone. The chain carries TRBV30 and TRBJ1-5, with 9 bases aligning to TRBD1. V lost 2 bases and J lost 0; bases outside the gene matches: 11. Germline V gene data show CDR1 as GTSNPN and CDR2 as SVGIG (reference sequence). There are 18 residues in the CDR3. CDR3 protein: CAWSPPGQGRISNQPQHF. The CDR3 DNA reads as TGTGCCTGGAGTCCTCCGGGACAGGGACGTATTAGCAATCAGCCCCAGCATTTT.

In this sample, this clone turned up a few times. The chain links TRBV6-4 to TRBJ1-6, with no clear D. Germline CDR1 and CDR2: MRHNA and SNTAGT. Trimming took off 4 bases at V and 8 bases at J, with 18 bases between the two ends. CDR3 length: 16 amino acids. The CDR3 reads CASSAMTEETYSPLHF. CDR3 DNA: TGTGCCAGCAGTGCCATGACGGAGGAGACCTATTCACCCCTCCACTTT.

This chain links TRBV5-5 with TRBJ1-2, with D possibly being TRBD1 (6 bases). V was pared by 3 bases and J by 2 bases, with 14 bases between. Germline-derived CDR1 and CDR2 are SGHKS and YYEKEE (reference sequence). The CDR3 totals 15 residues. The CDR3 DNA reads as TGTGCCAGCAGCTCTTCGGACAGAGTAAACTATGGCTACACCTTC. Translation gives CASSSSDRVNYGYTF.

The J gene is TRBJ2-1, the V gene TRBV9, with a weak D call TRBD1 (6 bases). Between the trimmed V and J ends, which lost 1 base and 3 bases, there was a span of 17 bases. Germline CDR1 reads SGDLS; CDR2 reads YYNGEE. The CDR3 runs to 17 residues. The CDR3 region has the DNA TGTGCCAGCAGCGTAACAACCGGGACAAGCAACTACAATGAGCAGTTCTTC. As protein: CASSVTTGTSNYNEQFF.

This chain uses TRBV27 with TRBJ1-2; TRBD1 matches 7 bases. V lost 4 bases and J lost 4; bases outside the gene matches: 12. The CDR3 is 16 residues long. Looked up from germline, CDR1 is MNHEY and CDR2 is SMNVEV (reference sequence). The CDR3 spells CASSSWTGWGIYGYTF. CDR3 coding DNA: TGTGCCAGCAGTTCGTGGACAGGATGGGGAATCTATGGCTACACCTTC.

The chain combines TRBV6-1 with TRBJ2-5; TRBD1 matches at 11 bases. The J segment lost 5 bases and the V segment lost 4 bases, leaving 6 bases of the junction unmatched. In germline, CDR1 is MNHNS, CDR2 SASEGT. The CDR3 covers 15 residues. CDR3 nucleotides: TGTGCCAGCAGTGTTGGACAGGGGGCTCGTGAGACCCAGTACTTC. Amino acids: CASSVGQGARETQYF.

The genes are TRBV28 and TRBJ1-4; 7 bases are shared with TRBD1. V shed 5 bases and J 3 bases; nucleotides not matched to a gene: 9. The CDR3 has 16 amino acids. The germline gives CDR1 MDHEN, CDR2 SYDVKM. The CDR3 DNA reads as TGTGCCAGCAGTCGCGACAGGGATATGGCTAATGAAAAACTGTTTTTT. Translated, it gives CASSRDRDMANEKLFF.

V is TRBV5-1 and J is TRBJ2-1; D might be TRBD1 (5 bases). Trimming left V 4 bases short and J 6 bases short, with 17 bases between. The CDR3 has 15 residues. Germline V gene lookup returns CDR1 SGHRS and CDR2 YFSETQ. The CDR3 nucleotides are TGCGCCAGCAGCCCTCAGGGTAGCTCCAGCAATGAGCAGTTCTTC. This encodes CASSPQGSSSNEQFF.

The chain links TRBV2 to TRBJ2-2; D is unresolved. Germline V gives CDR1 SNHLY, CDR2 FYNNEI. This CDR3 region has 14 residues. Trimming removed 5 bases at V and 0 bases at J, with 7 bases between. The CDR3 here is CASSRTSNTGELFF. DNA of the CDR3: TGTGCCAGCAGTCGTACATCGAACACCGGGGAGCTGTTTTTT.

The chain recombines TRBV6-5 with TRBJ1-1, with D maybe TRBD1 (5 bases). CDR3 size: 13 residues. With 5 bases removed from V and 4 bases from J, the gap between germline ends came to 11 bases. Germline CDR1 is MNHEY and CDR2 is SVGAGI. CDR3 in amino acids: CASSLRGFTEAFF. For the CDR3, the DNA is TGTGCCAGCAGTCTCCGGGGGTTCACTGAAGCTTTCTTT.

The chain couples TRBV10-3 to TRBJ1-3, with unresolved D. CDR1 is ENHRY, CDR2 SYGVKD, per germline. The CDR3 is 13 amino acids. The V gene lost 5 bases and the J gene lost 3 bases, with 8 bases spanning the gap. The CDR3 reads CAISNPVGNTIYF. CDR3 nucleotides: TGTGCCATCAGTAACCCGGTTGGAAACACCATATATTTT.

V and J are TRBV7-2 and TRBJ1-1, with TRBD1 matching over 7 bases. CDR1 SGHTA and CDR2 FQGNSA come from the germline V gene. This CDR3 has 14 residues. After removal of 5 bases from V and 5 bases from J, the junction contained 8 bases not matched to a gene. CDR3 amino acids: CASSVDREWTEAFF. CDR3 bases: TGTGCCAGCAGCGTTGACAGGGAATGGACTGAAGCTTTCTTT.

The J gene is TRBJ1-5, the V gene TRBV18; a possible D gene is TRBD1 (6 bases). The CDR3 covers 21 residues. The germline V gene encodes CDR1 KGHSH and CDR2 LQKENI. Trimming removed 3 bases at V and 5 bases at J, with 32 bases between. In DNA form, the CDR3 reads TGTGCCAGCTCACCCTATCGGGGGGCGCCTCGTAGGGCGCCGGACCATCAGCCCCAGCATTTT. Its translation is CASSPYRGAPRRAPDHQPQHF.

The gene calls are TRBV7-9 and TRBJ1-1; D may be TRBD1 (5 bases). Trimming removed 4 bases from V and 6 bases from J, with 12 bases in between. Germline V lookup: CDR1 SEHNR, CDR2 FQNEAQ (reference sequence). The CDR3 is 13 residues long. In nucleotides, the CDR3 is TGTGCCAGCAGCTCAAGAGACAGCTCTGAAGCTTTCTTT. It yields the protein CASSSRDSSEAFF.

V and J are TRBV18 and TRBJ1-1; D uncertain. The germline V gene has CDR1 KGHSH and CDR2 LQKENI. The CDR3 is made up of 13 amino acids. The V end was cut by 3 bases, the J end by 1 base, with 6 bases between. The chain's CDR3 is CASSPQANTEAFF. The CDR3 coding sequence is TGTGCCAGCTCACCCCAGGCGAACACTGAAGCTTTCTTT.

This clone showed up just once. The chain combines TRBV4-1 with TRBJ1-6; D may be TRBD1 (5 bases). The germline V gene has CDR1 MGHRA and CDR2 YSYEKL. This CDR3 comprises 17 residues. V dropped 0 bases and J dropped 7 bases, with 16 bases sitting between them. CDR3 sequence (DNA): TGCGCCAGCAGCCAAGATCGAGGTGGGGCGCGCAATTCACCCCTCCACTTT. Its translation: CASSQDRGGARNSPLHF.